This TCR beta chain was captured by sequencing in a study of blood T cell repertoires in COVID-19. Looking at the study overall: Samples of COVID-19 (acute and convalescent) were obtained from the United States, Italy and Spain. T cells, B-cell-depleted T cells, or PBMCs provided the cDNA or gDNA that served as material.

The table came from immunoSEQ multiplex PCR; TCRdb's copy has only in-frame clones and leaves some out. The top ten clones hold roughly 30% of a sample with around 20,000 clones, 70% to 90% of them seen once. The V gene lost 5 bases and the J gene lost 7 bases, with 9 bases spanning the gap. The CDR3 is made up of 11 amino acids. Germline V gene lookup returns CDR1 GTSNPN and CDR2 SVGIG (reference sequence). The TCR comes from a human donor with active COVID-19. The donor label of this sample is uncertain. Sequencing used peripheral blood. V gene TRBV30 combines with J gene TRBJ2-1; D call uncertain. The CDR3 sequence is CAWAPRNEQFF. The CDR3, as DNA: TGTGCCTGGGCCCCGAGGAATGAGCAGTTCTTC.